This record looks at one T cell receptor beta chain sequence and its context. These data come from a study of blood T cell repertoires in COVID-19. About the study: Acute and convalescent COVID-19 samples came from the United States, Italy and Spain. Sample material is recorded as cDNA or gDNA derived from T cells, B-cell-depleted T cells, or PBMCs.

Per the study methods: Amplification with reference gene primers provided the estimates of nucleated cell counts. Method: immunoSEQ multiplex PCR; TCRdb's copy keeps in-frame clones and lacks some. The V and J calls and clone size come from that table; D and trimming were worked out from the DNA. The repertoire holds 75,000 to 90,000 clones, with 90% as singletons. V shed 3 bases, J shed 10 bases, and the junction held 9 bases outside the gene matches. The CDR3 runs 15 residues. CDR1 and CDR2 from the germline V gene are LGHDT and YNNKEL (reference sequence). V and J are TRBV3-1 (or the pseudogene TRBV3-2) and TRBJ1-1; TRBD1 matches at 12 bases. The source is a woman aged 45-65 years in a cohort sampled during active COVID-19. Sequences were obtained from peripheral blood. This CDR3 reads CASSQPGTGGGGAFF. The CDR3 coding sequence is TGTGCCAGCAGCCAGCCTGGGACAGGGGGCGGAGGAGCTTTCTTT.